Shown below are 10 T cell receptor beta chains from a single sample sequenced in a study of Graves' ophthalmopathy and Graves' hyperthyroidism. The authors amplified TCR beta CDR3 regions from RNA transcripts. The library came from an HTBI-primed first-round RT-PCR and a second-round multiplex PCR. MiXCR was run by TCRdb on the multiplex PCR reads, yielding one entry per CDR3 protein. Of 200,000 to 250,000 distinct CDR3 sequences listed, about 22% are singletons. The sequenced sample consisted of peripheral blood. These receptors all come from a woman aged 50 to 60 with Graves' ophthalmopathy.

At least ten counts were recorded for this clonotype. The CDR3 protein is CSVEDRRGLAGYEQYF. DNA for the CDR3: TGCAGCGTTGAAGACCGTAGGGGACTAGCGGGATACGAGCAGTACTTC. The chain joins TRBV29-1 to TRBJ2-7, with 13 positions matching TRBD2. CDR1 is SQVTM and CDR2 is ANQGSEA in the germline V gene. V shed 0 bases, J shed 4 bases, and the junction held 6 bases outside the gene matches. This CDR3 contains 16 residues.

The chain has TRBV5-1 and TRBJ2-7, with D maybe TRBD1 (6 bases). Germline V gives CDR1 SGHRS, CDR2 YFSETQ. V was shortened by 4 bases and J by 4 bases, with 15 bases between the two germline ends. The CDR3 is 14 residues long. The CDR3 is CASSPRQAVYEQYF. The CDR3 DNA sequence: TGCGCCAGCAGCCCCCGACAGGCTGTTTACGAGCAGTACTTC. The whole variable domain, remainder taken from reference TRBV5-1 and TRBJ2-7, is KAGVTQTPRYLIKTRGQQVTLSCSPISGHRSVSWYQQTPGQGLQFLFEYFSETQRNKGNFPGRFSGRQFSNSRSEMNVSTLELGDSALYLCASSPRQAVYEQYFGPGTRLTVT.

This clonotype was seen at least ten times. The chain employs TRBV7-6 and TRBJ2-7; 9 bases fit TRBD1. This CDR3 has 16 amino acids. Germline assignment: CDR1 SGHVS and CDR2 FNYEAQ. J was trimmed by 2 bases and V by 1 base; bases with no gene match: 6. The CDR3 sequence is CASSLEHGTGTYEQYF. The CDR3 DNA is TGTGCCAGCAGCTTAGAACATGGGACAGGGACCTACGAGCAGTACTTC.

This clonotype was observed many times. The chain couples TRBV28 to TRBJ1-1; TRBD1 might be the D (5 bases). This CDR3 contains 12 residues. Germline loops: CDR1 MDHEN, CDR2 SYDVKM. V was clipped by 7 bases and J by 6 bases, with 12 bases between them. The CDR3 loop reads CASIGGEPEAFF. The CDR3 nucleotides are TGTGCCAGCATCGGGGGGGAGCCTGAAGCTTTCTTT.

This clonotype occurred many times. The J gene is TRBJ2-2, the V gene TRBV30, with D perhaps matching TRBD2 (6 bases). Trimming took 7 bases from V and 4 from J, leaving 13 bases between them. This CDR3 has 13 amino acids. CDR1 and CDR2 from the germline V gene are GTSNPN and SVGIG (reference sequence). The CDR3 is CAYSGSSTGELFF. The CDR3 bases are TGTGCCTACTCCGGGAGCAGCACCGGGGAGCTGTTTTTT.

This clonotype has just one count. The chain uses TRBV4-1 and TRBJ2-7, with D tentatively TRBD2 (7 bases). The CDR3 is 15 amino acids. The V end lost 0 bases, the J end lost 3 bases, and 12 bases lay between the germline ends. CDR1 MGHRA and CDR2 YSYEKL come from the germline V gene. This CDR3 is CASSQDAGGHYEQYF. Here the CDR3 DNA reads TGCGCCAGCAGCCAAGACGCCGGGGGGCACTACGAGCAGTACTTC.

The rearrangement joins TRBV7-2 to TRBJ2-2, with D unresolved. Deletions cut 3 bases from V and 1 base from J, with 9 bases between. Germline V lookup: CDR1 SGHTA, CDR2 FQGNSA. The CDR3 covers 15 residues. The CDR3 sequence: CASSFLNLNTGELFF. The CDR3 region has the DNA TGTGCCAGCAGCTTCCTAAACTTGAACACCGGGGAGCTGTTTTTT.

This clonotype was detected ten times or more. The chain couples TRBV11-2 to TRBJ2-5, with 16 bases identical to TRBD2. Trimming removed 6 bases from V and 5 bases from J; junction bases left unmatched: 12. The germline V gene has CDR1 SGHAT and CDR2 FQNNGV. The CDR3 consists of 18 residues. The CDR3 nucleotides are TGTGCCAGCAGGAATGGCTTCCTGGGACTAGCGGGAGGGGAGACCCAGTACTTC. It translates to CASRNGFLGLAGGETQYF.

This clonotype was found once. V and J are TRBV29-1 and TRBJ2-7; D unresolved. Germline V lookup: CDR1 SQVTM, CDR2 ANQGSEA. CDR3 length: 12 residues. The V and J ends lost 7 bases and 7 bases respectively, with 17 bases between them. CDR3 in DNA: TGCAGCGCCCAATTTTTCGAACAGGAGCAGTACTTC. Protein: CSAQFFEQEQYF.

CDR3: CASSFGDRGNYGYTF. CDR3 nucleotides: TGTGCCAGCAGTTTTGGGGACAGGGGTAACTATGGCTACACCTTC. This rearrangement joins TRBV28 to TRBJ1-2, with 10 bases fitting TRBD1. With 3 bases clipped from V and 1 base from J, the junction kept 2 bases outside the gene matches. The CDR3 has 15 residues. Germline V gene sequence: CDR1 MDHEN, CDR2 SYDVKM.